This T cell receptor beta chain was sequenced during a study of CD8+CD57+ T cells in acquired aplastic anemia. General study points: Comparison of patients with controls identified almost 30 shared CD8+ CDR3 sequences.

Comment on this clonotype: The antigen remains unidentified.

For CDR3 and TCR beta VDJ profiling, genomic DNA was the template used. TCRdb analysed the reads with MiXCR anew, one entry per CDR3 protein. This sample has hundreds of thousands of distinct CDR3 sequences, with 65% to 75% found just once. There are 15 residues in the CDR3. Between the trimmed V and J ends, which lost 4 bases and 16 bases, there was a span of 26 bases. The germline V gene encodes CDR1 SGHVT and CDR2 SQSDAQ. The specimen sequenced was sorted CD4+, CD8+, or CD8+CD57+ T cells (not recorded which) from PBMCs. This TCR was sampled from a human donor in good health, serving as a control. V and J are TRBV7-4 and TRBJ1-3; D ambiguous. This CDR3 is CASSSSARDADTRYF. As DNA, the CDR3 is TGTGCCAGCAGCTCTAGCGCAAGGGATGCAGATACGCGGTATTTT.